A selection of T cell receptor beta chains follows, all from one sample in a study of spatial heterogeneity in lung cancer. TCRdb processed the 5' RACE reads anew with MiXCR; each CDR3 protein has one entry. This table has about 36,000 distinct CDR3 sequences, around 5.2% appearing once. Here the sequenced sample was PBMCs, taken at surgery. These receptors originate from a female donor with early-stage non-small cell lung cancer. The CDR3 runs from the conserved cysteine through the conserved F or W. The D gene is left open where the match is weak. Size is stated for part of the rows, as once, few or many counts, or as a class when the clone is expanded.

d_call: NA
v_call: TRBV11-2
clone_size: many
j_call: TRBJ2-1
cdr3_nt: TGTGCCAGCAGCCCGGGGTATTACAATGAGCAGTTCTTC
cdr3_aa: CASSPGYYNEQFF

d_call: NA
v_call: TRBV6-8
clone_size: NA
j_call: TRBJ2-7
cdr3_nt: TGTGCCAGCAGTTATCCAGGCAGGGAAAACTACGAGCAGTACTTC
cdr3_aa: CASSYPGRENYEQYF

d_call: TRBD2
v_call: TRBV29-1
clone_size: many
j_call: TRBJ2-3
cdr3_nt: TGCAGCGTTGAACGGGCCGGGAGGGCCAAAGATACGCAGTATTTT
cdr3_aa: CSVERAGRAKDTQYF

d_call: NA
v_call: TRBV7-9
clone_size: many
j_call: TRBJ1-6
cdr3_nt: TGTGCCAGCAGCTTGGCGCGAAGGGCCGTTAATTCACCCCTCCACTTT
cdr3_aa: CASSLARRAVNSPLHF

d_call: NA
v_call: TRBV7-3
clone_size: many
j_call: TRBJ2-7
cdr3_nt: TGTGCCAGCAGCTTAGTTCCAGGGCGATCCTACGAGCAGTACTTC
cdr3_aa: CASSLVPGRSYEQYF

d_call: NA
v_call: TRBV12-3/TRBV12-4
clone_size: many
j_call: TRBJ1-6
cdr3_nt: TGTGCCAGCACCCTGGAGACTTCGGGTTCACCCCTCCACTTT
cdr3_aa: CASTLETSGSPLHF

d_call: TRBD1
v_call: TRBV9
clone_size: NA
j_call: TRBJ2-3
cdr3_nt: TGTGCCAGCAGCGTAGAAGCGACAGGGTCGATTTGGACAGATACGCAGTATTTT
cdr3_aa: CASSVEATGSIWTDTQYF

d_call: TRBD1
v_call: TRBV6-6
clone_size: NA
j_call: TRBJ2-1
cdr3_nt: TGTGCCAGCAGCAGACCGGGACAGGGGTGGGATGAGCAGTTCTTC
cdr3_aa: CASSRPGQGWDEQFF

d_call: NA
v_call: TRBV7-2
clone_size: NA
j_call: TRBJ2-2
cdr3_nt: TGTGCCAGCAGCTTAAGTCTCGACTACACCGGGGAGCTGTTTTTT
cdr3_aa: CASSLSLDYTGELFF

d_call: NA
v_call: TRBV10-1
clone_size: NA
j_call: TRBJ2-2
cdr3_nt: TGCGCCAGCAGTGAACAGGGTCGAACCACCGGGGAGCTGTTTTTT
cdr3_aa: CASSEQGRTTGELFF

d_call: NA
v_call: TRBV14
clone_size: many
j_call: TRBJ2-3
cdr3_nt: TGTGCCAGCAGTGAAAGAACGGGGCTAGCGAGCACAGATACGCAGTATTTT
cdr3_aa: CASSERTGLASTDTQYF

d_call: NA
v_call: TRBV5-1
clone_size: many
j_call: TRBJ2-7
cdr3_nt: TGCGCCAGCAGCAGCCCGGACGTGACCTACGAGCAGTACTTC
cdr3_aa: CASSSPDVTYEQYF

d_call: TRBD2
v_call: TRBV6-1
clone_size: NA
j_call: TRBJ2-1
cdr3_nt: TGTGCCAGCAGTAAGGCGCTAGCGGGGTACAATGAGCAGTTCTTC
cdr3_aa: CASSKALAGYNEQFF

d_call: TRBD1
v_call: TRBV20-1
clone_size: few
j_call: TRBJ1-1
cdr3_nt: TGCAGTGCTCCTTCCGACCGGGACAGGGGATATGGCACTGAAGCTTTCTTT
cdr3_aa: CSAPSDRDRGYGTEAFF

d_call: NA
v_call: TRBV5-1
clone_size: NA
j_call: TRBJ1-2
cdr3_nt: TGCGCCAGCACCTCATCCCCTACCGGGGTGTATTATGGCTACACCTTC
cdr3_aa: CASTSSPTGVYYGYTF

d_call: TRBD2
v_call: TRBV6-1
clone_size: many
j_call: TRBJ2-3
cdr3_nt: TGTGCCAGCAGTGTAAAGCGGGGGAGCACAGATACGCAGTATTTT
cdr3_aa: CASSVKRGSTDTQYF

d_call: NA
v_call: TRBV20-1
clone_size: many
j_call: TRBJ2-1
cdr3_nt: TGCAGTGGAAGTGGAGCCGGACGCTCCTACAATGAGCAGTTCTTC
cdr3_aa: CSGSGAGRSYNEQFF

d_call: TRBD1
v_call: TRBV10-3
clone_size: few
j_call: TRBJ1-2
cdr3_nt: TGTGCCATCAGTCGTGGACAGGTGGATGGCTACACCTTC
cdr3_aa: CAISRGQVDGYTF

d_call: NA
v_call: TRBV6-2/TRBV6-3
clone_size: many
j_call: TRBJ1-2
cdr3_nt: TGTGCCAGCGGAGTAGGTGGCCCGAGGCGGGACTATGGCTACACCTTC
cdr3_aa: CASGVGGPRRDYGYTF

d_call: NA
v_call: TRBV12-3/TRBV12-4
clone_size: NA
j_call: TRBJ1-2
cdr3_nt: TGTGCCAGCAGTTCGAATAACTATGGCTACACCTTC
cdr3_aa: CASSSNNYGYTF

d_call: NA
v_call: TRBV5-5
clone_size: many
j_call: TRBJ2-5
cdr3_nt: TGTGCCAGCAGCTTCCTCCCACTGGTAGAGACCCAGTACTTC
cdr3_aa: CASSFLPLVETQYF

d_call: TRBD1
v_call: TRBV7-9
clone_size: many
j_call: TRBJ2-5
cdr3_nt: TGTGCCAGCAGCTTAGCGACAGGGGGGAGCGAGACCCAGTACTTC
cdr3_aa: CASSLATGGSETQYF

d_call: NA
v_call: TRBV4-1
clone_size: NA
j_call: TRBJ2-5
cdr3_nt: TGCGCCAGCAGCCGCGTGGGGTTTGGGGGGCGAGAGACCCAGTACTTC
cdr3_aa: CASSRVGFGGRETQYF

d_call: TRBD2
v_call: TRBV9
clone_size: many
j_call: TRBJ2-1
cdr3_nt: TGTGCCAGCAGCGTAGTCTGGTCTAGCGGGACCCACAATGAGCAGTTCTTC
cdr3_aa: CASSVVWSSGTHNEQFF

d_call: TRBD2
v_call: TRBV20-1
clone_size: many
j_call: TRBJ2-3
cdr3_nt: TGCAGTGCTCCCCTAGCGGTTAGCACAGATACGCAGTATTTT
cdr3_aa: CSAPLAVSTDTQYF

d_call: TRBD2
v_call: TRBV19
clone_size: once
j_call: TRBJ2-1
cdr3_nt: TGTGCCAGTAGCAGCGGGAGGTACAATGAGCAGTTCTTC
cdr3_aa: CASSSGRYNEQFF

d_call: NA
v_call: TRBV29-1
clone_size: medium-sized
j_call: TRBJ2-1
cdr3_nt: TGCAGCGTCCAGGATCATGGGGGCCCGAATGAGCAGTTCTTC
cdr3_aa: CSVQDHGGPNEQFF

d_call: TRBD2
v_call: TRBV7-9
clone_size: NA
j_call: TRBJ2-5
cdr3_nt: TGTGCCAGCAGTCGGACTAGCCTGGAGACCCAGTACTTC
cdr3_aa: CASSRTSLETQYF

d_call: NA
v_call: TRBV12-3/TRBV12-4
clone_size: few
j_call: TRBJ2-3
cdr3_nt: TGTGCCAGCAGTTTATCGGGAGAAGGCACAGATACGCAGTATTTT
cdr3_aa: CASSLSGEGTDTQYF

d_call: NA
v_call: TRBV5-8
clone_size: NA
j_call: TRBJ2-2
cdr3_nt: TGTGCCAGCAGCTTGTCGCAGGGGAACACCGGGGAGCTGTTTTTT
cdr3_aa: CASSLSQGNTGELFF

d_call: TRBD2
v_call: TRBV6-2/TRBV6-3
clone_size: many
j_call: TRBJ2-2
cdr3_nt: TGTGCCAGCAGCCAACCCCCGGGACTAGCGGGGGTCAAGAACACCGGGGAGCTGTTTTTT
cdr3_aa: CASSQPPGLAGVKNTGELFF

d_call: TRBD1
v_call: TRBV6-2/TRBV6-3
clone_size: many
j_call: TRBJ1-5
cdr3_nt: TGTGCCAGCAGTCCCGGGACAGGGATGTTCCAGCCCCAGCATTTT
cdr3_aa: CASSPGTGMFQPQHF

d_call: NA
v_call: TRBV20-1
clone_size: many
j_call: TRBJ2-5
cdr3_nt: TGCAGCGGGACGCCCCAAGAGACCCAGTACTTC
cdr3_aa: CSGTPQETQYF

d_call: NA
v_call: TRBV5-1
clone_size: many
j_call: TRBJ2-5
cdr3_nt: TGCGCCAGCAGCTTACGGGGAAGGGTGGAGACCCAGTACTTC
cdr3_aa: CASSLRGRVETQYF

d_call: TRBD1
v_call: TRBV6-6
clone_size: many
j_call: TRBJ1-5
cdr3_nt: TGTGCCAGCACCGAACACATCGGACAGGGGGATCAGCCCCAGCATTTT
cdr3_aa: CASTEHIGQGDQPQHF

d_call: NA
v_call: TRBV5-1
clone_size: many
j_call: TRBJ2-4
cdr3_nt: TGCGCCAGCAGCTTGGATGTGGGCCTAGCCAAAAACATTCAGTACTTC
cdr3_aa: CASSLDVGLAKNIQYF

d_call: NA
v_call: TRBV7-2
clone_size: many
j_call: TRBJ1-6
cdr3_nt: TGTGCCAGCAGCCGAGTCTGGACCGTTAATTCACCCCTCCACTTT
cdr3_aa: CASSRVWTVNSPLHF

d_call: TRBD2
v_call: TRBV20-1
clone_size: many
j_call: TRBJ2-1
cdr3_nt: TGCAGTGCTCGGACTAGCGGGAGTCACAATGAGCAGTTCTTC
cdr3_aa: CSARTSGSHNEQFF

d_call: NA
v_call: TRBV10-2
clone_size: many
j_call: TRBJ1-2
cdr3_nt: TGCGCCAGCAGTACCCCCGCTAACTATGGCTACACCTTC
cdr3_aa: CASSTPANYGYTF

d_call: NA
v_call: TRBV7-9
clone_size: many
j_call: TRBJ1-1
cdr3_nt: TGTGCCAGCAGTCAACCTGGTGAAGCTTTCTTT
cdr3_aa: CASSQPGEAFF

d_call: NA
v_call: TRBV5-4
clone_size: many
j_call: TRBJ1-1
cdr3_nt: TGTGCCAGCAGCTTGGACCCTAACAGGGCGTCGAACACTGAAGCTTTCTTT
cdr3_aa: CASSLDPNRASNTEAFF

d_call: NA
v_call: TRBV7-2
clone_size: many
j_call: TRBJ2-7
cdr3_nt: TGTGCCAGCAGCTTCACGGGGTGGTTTGGCGAGCAGTACTTC
cdr3_aa: CASSFTGWFGEQYF

d_call: TRBD2
v_call: TRBV12-3/TRBV12-4
clone_size: few
j_call: TRBJ2-7
cdr3_nt: TGTGCCAGCAGTCTAGCGGGCCCCTACGAGCAGTACTTC
cdr3_aa: CASSLAGPYEQYF

d_call: TRBD1
v_call: TRBV3-1
clone_size: many
j_call: TRBJ2-2
cdr3_nt: TGTGCCAGCAGCCATGCGGGACAGGGGGCAGGCGGGGAGCTGTTTTTT
cdr3_aa: CASSHAGQGAGGELFF

d_call: NA
v_call: TRBV18
clone_size: many
j_call: TRBJ2-7
cdr3_nt: TGTGCCAGCTCACCCCTGGGACGGCGCTACGAGCAGTACTTC
cdr3_aa: CASSPLGRRYEQYF

d_call: TRBD2
v_call: TRBV6-5
clone_size: few
j_call: TRBJ2-3
cdr3_nt: TGTGCCAGCAGTAAGCGACTAGCGGGGGTAGATACGCAGTATTTT
cdr3_aa: CASSKRLAGVDTQYF